The TCR beta chain described here comes from a study of blood T cell repertoires in COVID-19. Study as a whole: The United States, Italy and Spain supplied acute and convalescent COVID-19 samples.

The method was immunoSEQ multiplex PCR; TCRdb's version includes in-frame clones alone and lacks a portion of them. The sample has tens of thousands of clones, approximately 81% seen once; the top ten hold about 18%. The germline gives CDR1 SQVTM, CDR2 ANQGSEA. V lost 1 base and J lost 2, with 14 bases in between. CDR3 size: 15 residues. V is TRBV29-1 and J is TRBJ1-2, with D maybe TRBD1 (5 bases). The sequence derives from a woman in her sixties or seventies with acute or convalescent COVID-19. The source material was peripheral blood. CDR3 in DNA: TGCAGCGTTGAAGCCCCCGGGGGGAGGAACTATGGCTACACCTTC. It is translated as CSVEAPGGRNYGYTF.